This section outlines one TCR beta chain sequence together with its context. What it recognizes is unknown. This entry comes from a study of T cell responses to AZD1222 COVID-19 vaccine. Background on the study: Second-dose intervals of approximately 4 or approximately 12 weeks were pooled.

Overall study results and limits: The study reported that nearly half of spike-specific TCRs target unmutated variant regions.

Clones were sequenced by immunoSEQ multiplex PCR, and TCRdb holds only the in-frame ones, with some missing. The sample consists of approximately 94,000 clones, around 89% of them appearing once. The ends were cut back, 0 bases at V and 2 bases at J, with 2 bases in the middle. The length of the CDR3 is 12 residues. The rearrangement joins TRBV12-3 or TRBV12-4 to TRBJ2-7; D ambiguous. The sequencing here drew on peripheral blood, taken on day 0 of AZD1222 vaccination. The sequence came from an adult in good health. In nucleotides, the CDR3 is TGTGCCAGCAGTTTAGCGCCCTACGAGCAGTACTTC. Its translation: CASSLAPYEQYF.